The entry below gives a single T cell receptor beta chain sequence along with its context. As yet, its antigen is unknown. This entry belongs to a study of T cell responses to AZD1222 COVID-19 vaccine. The CDR3 is 15 amino acids. Between the trimmed V and J ends, which lost 4 bases and 4 bases, there was a span of 16 bases. Germline-derived CDR1 and CDR2 are MNHEY and SVGEGT. Study findings and constraints: Most donors were white British, females outnumbered males, and clonal diversity was possibly underestimated. Unmutated variant regions are reportedly the target of nearly half of TCRs that are spike-specific. Dominant CD4 TCR responses targeted spike regions 160-218 and 743-854.

Some clones are missing from TCRdb's copy, which holds only in-frame ones; the method was immunoSEQ multiplex PCR. The sample comprises 150,000 to 200,000 clones, 90% to 95% of which are singletons, and about 1% rests with the top ten. Pooling covered second doses at about 4 or about 12 weeks. The sample in question was peripheral blood, obtained 28 days after the second AZD1222 dose. The rearrangement uses TRBV6-2 or TRBV6-3 and TRBJ1-2; tentative D call: TRBD1 (6 bases). This TCR was recovered from an adult who received the AZD1222 COVID-19 vaccine. The CDR3 here is CASSLSPDSSYGYTF. The CDR3 coding sequence is TGTGCCAGCAGTTTATCTCCGGACAGTTCCTATGGCTACACCTTC.